The TCR beta chain under discussion was sequenced for a study of response to subunit inactivated influenza vaccine. MiXCR was run by TCRdb on the RT-PCR reads, yielding one entry per CDR3 protein. The sample shows fewer than 550,000 distinct CDR3 sequences, around 25% of them seen only once. CDR1 is DFQATT, CDR2 SNEGSKA, per germline (reference sequence). Trimming took off 7 bases at V and 2 bases at J, with 17 bases between the two ends. CDR3 length: 14 residues. Sequencing used CD4+ T cells sorted from PBMCs, obtained 5 to 6 days after vaccination. The clonotype comes from a man over 45 who received an inactivated influenza vaccine. The rearrangement links TRBV20-1 to TRBJ1-1; a possible D gene is TRBD1 (5 bases). DNA for the CDR3: TGCAGTGTTCTTCCGGGACGGACAAACACTGAAGCTTTCTTT. It codes for CSVLPGRTNTEAFF.